The 3 T cell receptor beta chains below were found in one sample sequenced in a study of shared clonotypes between healthy human individuals. Only in-frame clones appear in the TCRdb table, and some are missing; sequencing was by immunoSEQ multiplex PCR. The top ten hold under 0.45% of the sample, which has roughly 1,500,000 clones, 98% to 99% seen once. The sequenced material came from naive CD4+ T cells sorted from blood. Subset in this sample: CD45RA+ positively selected. The receptor set was obtained from a young man in good health.

CDR3 sequence: CASSGDGGRVQETQYF. For the CDR3, the DNA is TGTGCCAGCAGTGGAGACGGCGGGAGGGTACAAGAGACCCAGTACTTC. The rearrangement joins TRBV9 to TRBJ2-5, with 9 bases identical to TRBD2. The trim removed 5 bases at V and 2 bases at J, leaving 10 bases unmatched. This CDR3 spans 16 amino acids. Germline V gene sequence: CDR1 SGDLS, CDR2 YYNGEE.

On this clone itself: This sample includes further DNA sequences coding for the same CDR3. This chain links TRBV6-5 with TRBJ1-5; 8 positions match TRBD1. This CDR3 has 15 amino acids. Germline assignment: CDR1 MNHEY and CDR2 SVGAGI. The J segment lost 1 base and the V segment lost 5 bases, leaving 4 bases of the junction unmatched. The CDR3: CASSQDRGSNQPQHF. CDR3 in DNA: TGTGCCAGCAGTCAAGACAGGGGAAGCAATCAGCCCCAGCATTTT.

The chain joins TRBV19 to TRBJ1-2, with TRBD1 as a possible D gene (5 bases). The CDR3 has 13 amino acids. CDR1 and CDR2 (germline): LNHDA, SQIVND (reference sequence). V was shortened by 8 bases and J by 1 base, with 11 bases between the two germline ends. CDR3 sequence: CASWTPLNYGYTF. Written as DNA, the CDR3 is TGTGCCAGTTGGACACCTCTTAACTATGGCTACACCTTC.